These T cell receptor beta chains were read from a single sample in a study of shared clonotypes between healthy human individuals. Produced via immunoSEQ multiplex PCR; TCRdb's table is partial and in-frame only. The sample yields a few million clones, 90% to 95% seen once. Sequences were obtained from naive CD4+ T cells sorted from blood. The receptors come from a man aged 18 to 29 in good health. CDR3s include the opening cysteine and the closing phenylalanine or tryptophan. The D gene is left open where the match is weak. The size of a clone is reported for some rows only, either as once, few or many, or as a class for expanded clones.

d_call,clone_size,v_call,j_call,cdr3_aa,cdr3_nt
.,.,TRBV30,TRBJ2-2,CAWRARLNTGELFF,TGTGCCTGGAGGGCTAGACTAAACACCGGGGAGCTGTTTTTT
.,once,TRBV14,TRBJ2-7,CASSLFGAFSNEQYF,TGTGCCAGCAGCCTATTTGGGGCGTTCTCGAACGAGCAGTACTTC
.,.,TRBV18,TRBJ2-3,CASSTDGHTDTQYF,TGTGCCAGCTCAACTGACGGACACACAGATACGCAGTATTTT
TRBD2,.,TRBV7-8,TRBJ2-5,CASSPRTSGGATQYF,TGTGCCAGCAGCCCACGGACTAGCGGGGGGGCGACCCAGTACTTC
.,.,TRBV6-6,TRBJ2-3,CASIQRSVTDTQYF,TGTGCCAGTATACAGAGAAGTGTAACAGATACGCAGTATTTT
.,.,TRBV6-6,TRBJ2-3,CASEGTDTQYF,TGTGCCAGCGAGGGTACAGATACGCAGTATTTT
.,.,TRBV10-3,TRBJ2-5,CAINQGRGLQETQYF,TGTGCCATCAACCAGGGAAGGGGGTTGCAAGAGACCCAGTACTTC
.,.,TRBV5-4,TRBJ2-7,CASSLGQAPAYEQYF,TGTGCCAGCAGCTTGGGCCAGGCCCCGGCCTACGAGCAGTACTTC
TRBD1,.,TRBV19,TRBJ1-5,CASTPGQSPQPQHF,TGTGCCAGTACTCCGGGACAGAGTCCCCAGCCCCAGCATTTT
.,.,TRBV10-3,TRBJ2-3,CAISGRGVSDTQYF,TGTGCCATCAGTGGACGAGGGGTGTCAGATACGCAGTATTTT
.,.,TRBV5-3,TRBJ1-1,CARSLWAFF,TGTGCCAGAAGCTTGTGGGCTTTCTTT
.,.,TRBV4-2,TRBJ2-2,CASSPKTSGSGELFF,TGTGCCAGCAGCCCGAAAACGTCAGGGTCCGGGGAGCTGTTTTTT
TRBD1,.,TRBV28,TRBJ1-2,CASIGTGYGYTF,TGTGCCAGTATCGGGACAGGCTATGGCTACACCTTC